The 14 T cell receptor beta chains reported below all come from one sample, sequenced in a study of blood T cell repertoires in COVID-19. The method was immunoSEQ multiplex PCR; TCRdb's version includes in-frame clones alone and lacks a portion of them. Seen here are 200,000 to 250,000 clones, 70% to 90% observed once, and the top ten hold around 3%. Sequencing input: peripheral blood. Source of these receptors: a man between 18 and 29 years old with active or convalescent COVID-19.

The chain recombines TRBV21-1 with TRBJ2-7; the D call TRBD1 from the table was never checked on the DNA. TRBV21-1 is tagged as a pseudogene. CDR3 length equals 17 residues. CDR3 sequence: CASSKVSYRDAPYEQYF. CDR3 nucleotides: TGTGCCAGCAGCAAGGTCAGCTACAGGGACGCCCCCTACGAGCAGTACTTC.

The rearrangement joins TRBV9 to TRBJ1-1; no clear D. Germline V gives CDR1 SGDLS, CDR2 YYNGEE. This CDR3 comprises 13 residues. Trimming shortened V by 1 base and J by 5 bases, and 9 bases separated the two germline ends. CDR3 residues: CASSVISGTEAFF. DNA of the CDR3: TGTGCCAGCAGCGTAATAAGCGGGACTGAAGCTTTCTTT.

The chain recombines TRBV28 with TRBJ2-1, with 11 bases that match TRBD1. The CDR3 has 16 residues. V trimming: 6 bases; J trimming: 4 bases; junction bases outside the gene matches: 8. The V gene's germline CDR1 is MDHEN and CDR2 SYDVKM. The CDR3 DNA follows: TGTGCCAGCAGCGCTTCGGGACAGGGGGATTACAATGAGCAGTTCTTC. It codes for CASSASGQGDYNEQFF. The full variable domain, with the rest looked up from reference TRBV28 and TRBJ2-1, is DVKVTQSSRYLVKRTGEKVFLECVQDMDHENMFWYRQDPGLGLRLIYFSYDVKMKEKGDIPEGYSVSREKKERFSLILESASTNQTSMYLCASSASGQGDYNEQFFGPGTRLTVL.

The chain carries TRBV29-1 and TRBJ1-2, with TRBD1 matching over 7 bases. Looked up from germline, CDR1 is SQVTM and CDR2 is ANQGSEA. The CDR3 is made up of 13 amino acids. V was clipped by 1 base and J by 4 bases; unmatched bases: 3. CDR3 amino acids: CSVEVGTVYGYTF. The CDR3, as DNA: TGCAGCGTTGAAGTGGGGACAGTCTATGGCTACACCTTC.

The rearrangement joins TRBV27 to TRBJ2-7, with 16 positions matching TRBD2. CDR3 length: 18 amino acids. Germline values: CDR1 MNHEY, CDR2 SMNVEV (reference sequence). V shed 7 bases and J 4 bases; nucleotides not matched to a gene: 13. CDR3 loop: CASTSGTSGRASLYEQYF. The DNA of the CDR3 is TGTGCCAGCACTTCCGGGACTAGCGGGAGGGCCTCCCTTTACGAGCAGTACTTC.

As regards this clone: Other nucleotide sequences in the sample specify the same CDR3. The genes are TRBV7-3 and TRBJ1-1; 9 bases are shared with TRBD1. From germline, CDR1 is SGHTA and CDR2 FQGTGA. With 4 bases clipped from V and 3 bases from J, the junction kept 3 bases outside the gene matches. The CDR3 consists of 14 residues. The CDR3 sequence: CASSSTGGYTEAFF. As DNA, the CDR3 is TGTGCCAGCAGCTCCACAGGGGGCTACACTGAAGCTTTCTTT.

The chain is built from TRBV7-9 and TRBJ1-6, with 7 bases matching TRBD1. The CDR3 has 14 amino acids. V was pared by 5 bases and J by 9 bases, with 7 bases of the junction left unmatched. Looked up from germline, CDR1 is SEHNR and CDR2 is FQNEAQ (reference sequence). Here the CDR3 reads CASSDRVLGSPLHF. Here the CDR3 DNA reads TGTGCCAGCAGCGACAGGGTTTTGGGTTCACCCCTCCACTTT.

This clone was detected once. The junction does not match germline at one end; this may be a read error. The genes are TRBV29-1 and TRBJ2-7, with TRBD2 identical over 9 bases. Germline-derived CDR1 and CDR2 are SQVTM and ANQGSEA. CDR3 length: 15 residues. The CDR3, as DNA: TGCAGCGTTGAGATTAGGACTAGCGCCTCCAACGAGCAGTACTTC. Protein product: CSVEIRTSASNEQYF.

This chain links TRBV19 with TRBJ2-7; 8 bases map to TRBD1. The CDR3 sequence is 15 residues long. CDR1 is LNHDA and CDR2 is SQIVND in the germline V gene (reference sequence). With V trimmed by 9 bases and J by 7 bases, 17 bases remained unmatched. The CDR3 nucleotides are TGTGCCAGCACCCTAGGGACAGGCCCTAATGAGGAGCAGTACTTC. Protein: CASTLGTGPNEEQYF.

The chain couples TRBV4-3 to TRBJ1-4, with D possibly matching TRBD1 (5 bases). The CDR3 has 16 amino acids. The V end was cut by 0 bases, the J end by 5 bases, with 13 bases between. Germline values: CDR1 LGHNA, CDR2 YSLEER. The CDR3: CASSQDGGRENEKLFF. CDR3 coding DNA: TGCGCCAGCAGCCAAGATGGCGGCAGGGAAAATGAAAAACTGTTTTTT.

The chain couples TRBV7-2 to TRBJ2-1; 10 bases map to TRBD2. The germline V gene has CDR1 SGHTA and CDR2 FQGNSA. The CDR3 covers 16 residues. Trimming removed 4 bases from V and 6 bases from J; junction bases left unmatched: 9. CDR3 region: CASSSPWRTSGNEQFF. In DNA, the CDR3 is TGTGCCAGCAGCTCCCCCTGGAGGACTAGCGGCAATGAGCAGTTCTTC.

This sequence joins TRBV28 and TRBJ1-4, with TRBD1 matching 9 bases. V trimming: 5 bases; J trimming: 7 bases; junction bases outside the gene matches: 8. The length of the CDR3 is 15 residues. Germline CDR1 and CDR2: MDHEN and SYDVKM. The CDR3, as DNA: TGTGCCAGCAGTCAACAGGGGGCGCGACCTGAAAAACTGTTTTTT. Its translation is CASSQQGARPEKLFF. Looking up the rest from reference TRBV28 and TRBJ1-4 gives the full variable domain: DVKVTQSSRYLVKRTGEKVFLECVQDMDHENMFWYRQDPGLGLRLIYFSYDVKMKEKGDIPEGYSVSREKKERFSLILESASTNQTSMYLCASSQQGARPEKLFFGSGTQLSVL.

The chain joins TRBV6-4 to TRBJ1-1; D not certain. Germline CDR1 MRHNA, CDR2 SNTAGT. The V end was cut by 0 bases, the J end by 1 base, with 9 bases between. The CDR3 extends over 15 amino acids. For the CDR3, the DNA is TGTGCCAGCAGTGACTCGACCCGGGGGAACACTGAAGCTTTCTTT. Its protein is CASSDSTRGNTEAFF.

The rearrangement uses TRBV20-1 and TRBJ1-1; D not resolved. From germline, CDR1 is DFQATT and CDR2 SNEGSKA (reference sequence). This CDR3 has 11 amino acids. CDR3 DNA sequence: TGCAGCGCATACATGAACACTGAAGCTTTCTTT. Translating gives CSAYMNTEAFF.